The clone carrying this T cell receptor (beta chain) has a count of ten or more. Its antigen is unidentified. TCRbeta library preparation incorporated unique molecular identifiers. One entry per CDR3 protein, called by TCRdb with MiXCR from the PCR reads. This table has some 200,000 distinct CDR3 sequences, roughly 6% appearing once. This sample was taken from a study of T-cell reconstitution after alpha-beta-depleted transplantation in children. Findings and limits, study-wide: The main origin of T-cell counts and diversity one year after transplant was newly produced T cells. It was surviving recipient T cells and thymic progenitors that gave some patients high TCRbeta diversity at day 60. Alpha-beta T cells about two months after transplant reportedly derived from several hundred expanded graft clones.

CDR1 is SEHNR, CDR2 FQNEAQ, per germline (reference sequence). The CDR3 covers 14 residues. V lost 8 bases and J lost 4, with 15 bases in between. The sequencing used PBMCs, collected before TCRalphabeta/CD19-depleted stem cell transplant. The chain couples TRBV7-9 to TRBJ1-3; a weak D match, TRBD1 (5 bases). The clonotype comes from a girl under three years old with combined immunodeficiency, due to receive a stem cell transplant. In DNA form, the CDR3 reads TGTGCCAGCTGGGGCAGGGAAGACGGAAACACCATATATTTT. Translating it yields CASWGREDGNTIYF.